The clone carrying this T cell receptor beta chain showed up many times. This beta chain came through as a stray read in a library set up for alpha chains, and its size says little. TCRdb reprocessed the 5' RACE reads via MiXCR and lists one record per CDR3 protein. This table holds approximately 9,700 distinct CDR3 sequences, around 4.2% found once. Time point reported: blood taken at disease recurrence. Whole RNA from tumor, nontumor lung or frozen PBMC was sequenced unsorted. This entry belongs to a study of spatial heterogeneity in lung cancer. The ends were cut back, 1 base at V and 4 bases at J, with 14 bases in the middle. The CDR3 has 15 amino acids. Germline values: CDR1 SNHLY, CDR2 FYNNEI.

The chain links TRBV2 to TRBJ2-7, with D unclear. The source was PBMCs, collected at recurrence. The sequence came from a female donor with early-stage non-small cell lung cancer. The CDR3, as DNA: TGTGCCAGCAGTGAAGGGGCGCTATCTACATACGAGCAGTACTTC. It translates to CASSEGALSTYEQYF.